The clone carrying this T cell receptor (beta chain) occurred once. This specimen comes from a study of blood T cell repertoires in COVID-19. Study details: The United States, Italy and Spain supplied acute and convalescent COVID-19 samples. Sources were T cells, B-cell-depleted T cells, or PBMCs; the material itself was cDNA or gDNA.

The germline gives CDR1 MNHEY, CDR2 SVGAGI. V was trimmed by 2 bases and J by 0 bases, leaving 5 bases between them. The CDR3 covers 13 residues. The Seattle site enrolled patients during active infection and followed them longitudinally. Data came from immunoSEQ multiplex PCR; TCRdb stores just in-frame clones and leaves some out. The sample lists about 210,000 clones; around 80% were seen once. Sequenced material: peripheral blood. This clonotype was obtained from a woman older than 75 with COVID-19, enrolled during active disease. The chain couples TRBV6-5 to TRBJ2-7, with D tentatively TRBD2 (5 bases). CDR3 sequence reads: CASSYRDSYEQYF. In DNA, the CDR3 is TGTGCCAGCAGTTACCGGGACTCCTACGAGCAGTACTTC.